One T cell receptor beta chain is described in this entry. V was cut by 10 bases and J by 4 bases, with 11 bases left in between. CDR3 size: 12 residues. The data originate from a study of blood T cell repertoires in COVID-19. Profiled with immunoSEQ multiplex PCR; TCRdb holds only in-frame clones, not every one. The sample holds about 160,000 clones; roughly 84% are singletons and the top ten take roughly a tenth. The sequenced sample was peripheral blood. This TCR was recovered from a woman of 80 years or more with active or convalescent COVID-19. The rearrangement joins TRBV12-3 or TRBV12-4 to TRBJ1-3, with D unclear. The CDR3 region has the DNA TGTGCCACTGAGGGTCCCGGAAACACCATATATTTT. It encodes CATEGPGNTIYF.